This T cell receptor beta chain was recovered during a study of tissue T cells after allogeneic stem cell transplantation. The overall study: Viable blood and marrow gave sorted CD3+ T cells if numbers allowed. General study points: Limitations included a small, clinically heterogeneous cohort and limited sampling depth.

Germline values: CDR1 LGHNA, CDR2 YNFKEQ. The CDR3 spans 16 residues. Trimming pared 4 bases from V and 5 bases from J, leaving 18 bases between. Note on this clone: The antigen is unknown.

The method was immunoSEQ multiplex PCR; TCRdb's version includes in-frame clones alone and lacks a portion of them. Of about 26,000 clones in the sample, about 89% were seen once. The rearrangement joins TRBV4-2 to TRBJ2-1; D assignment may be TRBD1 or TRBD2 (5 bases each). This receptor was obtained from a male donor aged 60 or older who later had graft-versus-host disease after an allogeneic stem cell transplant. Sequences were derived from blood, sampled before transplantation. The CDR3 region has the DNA TGTGCCAGCAGCCGGCTTTCGGGGCTAAAGGACAATGAGCAGTTCTTC. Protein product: CASSRLSGLKDNEQFF.